These T cell receptor beta chains were read from a single sample in a study of blood T cell repertoires in COVID-19. Produced via immunoSEQ multiplex PCR; TCRdb's table is partial and in-frame only. The table has around 220,000 clones, around four fifths seen once. The sequencing input was peripheral blood. These receptors were collected from a man aged 25-45 years with active or convalescent COVID-19. The CDR3 runs from the conserved cysteine through the conserved F or W. D genes are given only for firm matches. The size of a clone is reported for some rows only, either as once, few or many, or as a class for expanded clones.

D,J,V,size,DNA,CDR3
TRBD1,TRBJ1-4,TRBV9,.,TGTGCCAGCAGCTCCACAGGGGGCGTGGGGGGAACTAATGAAAAACTGTTTTTT,CASSSTGGVGGTNEKLFF
.,TRBJ1-2,TRBV11-2,few,TGTGCCAGCAGCTTCGGTCCTGAAACCCTTAATGGCTACACCTTC,CASSFGPETLNGYTF
TRBD1,TRBJ2-7,TRBV6-5,.,TGTGCCAGCAGGGGTGGGACAGGCCACTACGAGCAGTACTTC,CASRGGTGHYEQYF
TRBD2,TRBJ2-7,TRBV6-2/TRBV6-3,once,TGTGCCAGCAGTTCCCATAAGGGGGGACTAGCCTACGAGCAGTACTTC,CASSSHKGGLAYEQYF
TRBD1,TRBJ2-1,TRBV4-3,.,TGCGCCAGCAGCGACACCGGGACAGGGAATCGAAATGAGCAGTTCTTC,CASSDTGTGNRNEQFF
.,TRBJ2-1,TRBV6-2/TRBV6-3,.,TGTGCCAGCAGTCTCATCCCGGGATTCACTGAGCAGTTCTTC,CASSLIPGFTEQFF
.,TRBJ1-2,TRBV30,.,TGTGCCTGCTACAGGGCCGGCGGCTATGGCTACACCTTC,CACYRAGGYGYTF
TRBD2,TRBJ2-5,TRBV18,.,TGTGCCAGCTCACCGGAGGTAGCGGGATTGGGGACCCAGTACTTC,CASSPEVAGLGTQYF
.,TRBJ2-1,TRBV5-1,.,TGCGCCAGCAGCGTAGAGGGTTCAAAGCAGTTCTTC,CASSVEGSKQFF
TRBD2,TRBJ2-1,TRBV7-9,.,TGTGCCAGCAGCTCATTTCCCGGGACTACCGCGGCCCATGAGCAGTTCTTC,CASSSFPGTTAAHEQFF
TRBD1,TRBJ2-7,TRBV27,.,TGTGCCAGCAGTTTACGGGGACAGACCTACGAGCAGTACTTC,CASSLRGQTYEQYF
.,TRBJ1-1,TRBV7-2,.,TGTGCCAGCAGCTTAGAATCAGGGTTCGAAGCTTTCTTT,CASSLESGFEAFF
.,TRBJ2-1,TRBV2,.,TGTGCCAGCAGTGTGGACTGGGGCTCCTACAATGAGCAGTTCTTC,CASSVDWGSYNEQFF
TRBD1,TRBJ2-1,TRBV7-9,.,TGTGCCAGCAGCCAACGGAGGGACAGGGTAGATGAGCAGTTCTTC,CASSQRRDRVDEQFF
.,TRBJ1-3,TRBV7-2,.,TGTGCCAGCCGAGTAGCCGGGACAACTATAAACACCATATATTTT,CASRVAGTTINTIYF
.,TRBJ2-7,TRBV3-1/TRBV3-2,once,TGTGCCAGCAGCCAAAAGGGGGAATCCTACGAGCAGTACTTC,CASSQKGESYEQYF
.,TRBJ2-7,TRBV3-1/TRBV3-2,.,TGTGCCAGCAGAGGAGGGGCTCCCTACGAGCAGTACTTC,CASRGGAPYEQYF